This T cell receptor (beta chain) stems from a study of blood T cell repertoires in COVID-19. On the study more broadly: Donors in the United States, Italy and Spain gave samples during acute or convalescent COVID-19. Nucleic acid was either cDNA or gDNA, and it came from T cells, B-cell-depleted T cells, or PBMCs.

Original methodology: Amplification of reference gene primers was used by the study to estimate nucleated cell counts. Assay used: immunoSEQ multiplex PCR; TCRdb lists only in-frame clones, some missing. That table gives V, J and clone size, and the DNA gave D and trimming. The sample carries 45,000 to 65,000 clones, roughly nine tenths recorded once. J was trimmed by 5 bases and V by 3 bases; bases with no gene match: 4. Germline V gives CDR1 LNHDA, CDR2 SQIVND (reference sequence). There are 15 residues in the CDR3. The sequenced sample was peripheral blood. The source of this sequence is a man aged 50-59 years with acute or convalescent COVID-19. The chain couples TRBV19 to TRBJ2-2; 9 nucleotides match TRBD2. This CDR3 reads CASSIAGGGTGELFF. In DNA form, the CDR3 reads TGTGCCAGTAGTATCGCGGGAGGGGGTACCGGGGAGCTGTTTTTT.